A single sample is the source of the 12 T cell receptor beta chains below, sequenced in a study of PD-1 blockade in classical Hodgkin lymphoma. Data came from immunoSEQ multiplex PCR; TCRdb stores just in-frame clones and leaves some out. The sample has about 25,000 clones; roughly 80% are singletons. The time point here: cycle 4 day 1 (C4D1), after 6 weeks of nivolumab. There was relapse after autologous stem cell transplantation in every patient, and there was variation in brentuximab vedotin exposure. Purification of CD4+ T cells from thawed PBMCs was performed via magnetic negative selection. The source was CD4+ T cells from blood, collected before the fourth cycle of nivolumab. All receptors derive from a human donor with classical Hodgkin lymphoma.

The chain is built from TRBV29-1 and TRBJ2-3; D is uncertain. The CDR3 is 12 residues long. CDR1 SQVTM and CDR2 ANQGSEA come from the germline V gene. Trimming cost V 8 bases and J 0 bases, with 9 bases left between them. In nucleotides, the CDR3 is TGCAGCAAGATAGAAAGCACAGATACGCAGTATTTT. It yields the protein CSKIESTDTQYF.

This clone has a single count. The rearrangement links TRBV7-2 to TRBJ1-1; D not resolved. The CDR3 length is 12 residues. CDR1 SGHTA and CDR2 FQGNSA come from the germline V gene. With 2 bases removed from V and 8 bases from J, the gap between germline ends came to 9 bases. The CDR3: CASSLIGLEAFF. The DNA of the CDR3 is TGTGCCAGCAGCTTAATTGGGTTAGAAGCTTTCTTT.

This clone was seen more than once but under ten times. The rearrangement links TRBV6-5 to TRBJ1-1; 8 bases agree with TRBD1. Germline assignment: CDR1 MNHEY and CDR2 SVGAGI. Losses at the gene ends were 0 bases for V and 5 bases for J; bases not matched to a gene: 2. CDR3 length: 14 residues. CDR3 sequence (DNA): TGTGCCAGCAGTTACTCCCACAGGGGGACTGAAGCTTTCTTT. Its translation: CASSYSHRGTEAFF.

This clone was detected only once. The rearrangement uses TRBV28 and TRBJ1-2; D call uncertain. The CDR3 has 13 amino acids. V gave up 11 bases and J gave up 2 bases, with 15 bases separating them. The V gene's germline CDR1 is MDHEN and CDR2 SYDVKM. The chain's CDR3 is CAATTGENYGYTF. CDR3 DNA sequence: TGTGCCGCAACGACGGGCGAGAACTATGGCTACACCTTC.

V and J are TRBV18 and TRBJ1-2; D gene uncertain. The CDR3 covers 16 residues. In germline, CDR1 is KGHSH, CDR2 LQKENI. Trimming removed 3 bases from V and 3 bases from J, with 17 bases in between. CDR3 bases: TGTGCCAGCTCACCTCCCACAATCGGGCGATACTATGGCTACACCTTC. It is translated as CASSPPTIGRYYGYTF.

This chain connects TRBV7-9 to TRBJ1-1; possibly TRBD1 for D (6 bases). Germline CDR1 reads SEHNR; CDR2 reads FQNEAQ (reference sequence). There are 13 residues in the CDR3. Trimming left V 3 bases short and J 7 bases short, with 12 bases between. The CDR3 loop is CASSFAGQIEAFF. The CDR3 DNA sequence: TGTGCCAGCAGCTTTGCTGGACAGATTGAAGCTTTCTTT.

The V gene is TRBV11-1, the J gene TRBJ2-2, with a tentative D call TRBD2 (5 bases). The length of the CDR3 is 17 residues. V dropped 1 base and J dropped 2 bases, with 14 bases sitting between them. Germline V CDR1 and CDR2: SGHAT, FQDESV (reference sequence). CDR3 DNA sequence: TGTGCCAGCAGCTTAGGGACTTGGCTTAGTAACACCGGGGAGCTGTTTTTT. Its protein is CASSLGTWLSNTGELFF.

The chain carries TRBV7-2 and TRBJ2-7; D is perhaps TRBD1 (6 bases). Trimming left V 0 bases short and J 2 bases short, with 11 bases between. Germline V gene sequence: CDR1 SGHTA, CDR2 FQGNSA. CDR3 length: 15 residues. The CDR3 protein is CASSLAVGAAYEQYF. The CDR3 nucleotides are TGTGCCAGCAGCTTAGCAGTGGGGGCAGCCTACGAGCAGTACTTC.

The chain carries TRBV9 and TRBJ2-1; D unresolved. The germline V gene encodes CDR1 SGDLS and CDR2 YYNGEE. V was trimmed by 0 bases and J by 8 bases, leaving 15 bases between them. CDR3 size: 15 residues. In DNA form, the CDR3 reads TGTGCCAGCAGCGTAGTTCCGGGTGGGATCTATGAGCAGTTCTTC. Translated, it gives CASSVVPGGIYEQFF.

This chain uses TRBV19 with TRBJ1-2, with D possibly being TRBD1 (6 bases). V lost 7 bases and J lost 2, with 17 bases in between. Germline values: CDR1 LNHDA, CDR2 SQIVND (reference sequence). There are 15 residues in the CDR3. The CDR3 reads CASTDKRGGNYGYTF. The CDR3 DNA is TGTGCCAGTACCGATAAAAGAGGGGGGAACTATGGCTACACCTTC.

The chain couples TRBV6-6 to TRBJ1-5; 8 bases are shared with TRBD1. V was pared by 6 bases and J by 6 bases, with 10 bases of the junction left unmatched. The CDR3 sequence is 15 residues long. Germline lookup yields CDR1 MNHNY and CDR2 SVGAGI (reference sequence). CDR3 amino acids: CASRSGQGLGQPQHF. CDR3 nucleotide sequence: TGTGCCAGCAGATCTGGACAGGGCCTAGGTCAGCCCCAGCATTTT.

This clone was recorded only once. This chain joins TRBV10-3 and TRBJ2-2, with no clear D. There are 17 residues in the CDR3. Trimming removed 5 bases from V and 6 bases from J, with 22 bases in between. CDR1 and CDR2 (germline): ENHRY, SYGVKD. As DNA, the CDR3 is TGTGCCATCAGTTTTTCGTCGGTTCAGGCCGGGTCCGGGGAGCTGTTTTTT. Amino acid sequence: CAISFSSVQAGSGELFF.